Listed below are T cell receptor beta chains from one sample, sequenced in a study of blood T cell repertoires in COVID-19. This table comes from immunoSEQ multiplex PCR, and its TCRdb copy is limited to in-frame clones, with some not included. This sample has approximately 200,000 clones; roughly 80% occur once, and the top ten carry less than 11%. Input material: peripheral blood. The receptors come from an elderly woman with acute or convalescent COVID-19. Each CDR3 is given with its conserved first and last residue. Each record gives: V gene, clone size, D gene, J gene, CDR3 DNA, CDR3 protein. The D gene is left open where the match is weak. Only some rows state a clone size, as once, few, many or a class for expanded clones.

>TRBV11-1|.|.|TRBJ2-1
TGTGCCAGCTCCGTCCGTAGGAGCGTTAATGAGCAGTTCTTC
CASSVRRSVNEQFF
>TRBV4-3|few|.|TRBJ1-5
TGCGCCAGCAGCCAAGTTTACAGGAACAATCAGCCCCAGCATTTT
CASSQVYRNNQPQHF
>TRBV11-3|.|TRBD1|TRBJ1-2
TGTGCCAGCAGTACGGGACAGGGGTGGTATGGCTACACCTTC
CASSTGQGWYGYTF
>TRBV6-5|.|.|TRBJ1-1
TGTGCCAGCAGCCACCGGGGGACTGAAGCTTTCTTT
CASSHRGTEAFF
>TRBV11-2|.|TRBD1|TRBJ1-6
TGTGCCAGCAGCTACCTGGGGCAGGGGGCTAATTCACCCCTCCACTTT
CASSYLGQGANSPLHF
>TRBV10-3|.|TRBD1|TRBJ2-7
TGTGCCATCTCCGAGACAGGGGGCATCTACGAGCAGTACTTC
CAISETGGIYEQYF
>TRBV4-1|.|.|TRBJ2-7
TGCGCCAGCAGCCAACTTACAGCCTACGAGCAGTACTTC
CASSQLTAYEQYF
>TRBV27|once|.|TRBJ2-3
TGTGCCAGCAGACGGGGGTACACAGATACGCAGTATTTT
CASRRGYTDTQYF
>TRBV6-6|.|.|TRBJ1-1
TGTGCCAGCAGGGACACCGGTATCGGTGAAGCTTTCTTT
CASRDTGIGEAFF
>TRBV11-2|.|.|TRBJ1-1
TGTGCCAGCACCCCTATACTGAGGGCAGCGAACACTGAAGCTTTCTTT
CASTPILRAANTEAFF
>TRBV19|.|.|TRBJ2-1
TGTGCCAGTACCGTAGGCGGCGGGATATACAATGAGCAGTTCTTC
CASTVGGGIYNEQFF
>TRBV4-3|.|TRBD2|TRBJ2-2
TGCGCCAGCAGCCAAGATCTAGGACTAGGGGCCGGGGAGCTGTTTTTT
CASSQDLGLGAGELFF
>TRBV19|.|TRBD2|TRBJ2-1
TGTGCCAGTAGTTTCCGGACTAGCGGGGGATCCATGAGGGGTGAGCAGTTCTTC
CASSFRTSGGSMRGEQFF
>TRBV5-4|.|.|TRBJ2-4
TGTGCCAGCAGCTCTGTCCCGTTTGAGAAAAACATTCAGTACTTC
CASSSVPFEKNIQYF
>TRBV7-2|.|.|TRBJ1-6
TGTGCCAGCAGCTTGGGCAGGGCTGGGAATAATTCACCCCTCCACTTT
CASSLGRAGNNSPLHF
>TRBV19|.|TRBD2|TRBJ2-1
TGTGCCAGTAGTACGACTAGCGGGAGCGAGGGTGAGCAGTTCTTC
CASSTTSGSEGEQFF
>TRBV5-1|.|TRBD2|TRBJ2-3
TGCGCCAGCAGCTTGGGGACTAGCGGGAACACAGATACGCAGTATTTT
CASSLGTSGNTDTQYF
>TRBV6-4|.|.|TRBJ1-4
TGTGCCAGCAGTGTAGAGGGAGGGAATAATGAAAAACTGTTTTTT
CASSVEGGNNEKLFF